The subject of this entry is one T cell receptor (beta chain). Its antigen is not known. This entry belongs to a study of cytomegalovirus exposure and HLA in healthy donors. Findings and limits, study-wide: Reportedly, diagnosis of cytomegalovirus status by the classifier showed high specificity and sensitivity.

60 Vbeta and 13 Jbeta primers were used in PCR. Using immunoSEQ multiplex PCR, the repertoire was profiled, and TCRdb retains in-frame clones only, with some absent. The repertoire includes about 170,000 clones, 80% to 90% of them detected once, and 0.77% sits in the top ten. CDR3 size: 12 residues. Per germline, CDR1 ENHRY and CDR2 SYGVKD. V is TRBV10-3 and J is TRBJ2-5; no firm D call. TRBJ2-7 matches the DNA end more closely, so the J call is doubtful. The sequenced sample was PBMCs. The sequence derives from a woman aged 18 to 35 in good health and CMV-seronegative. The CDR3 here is CAISDDSYEQYF. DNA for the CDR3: TGTGCCATCAGTGATGACTCCTACGAGCAGTACTTC.